This T cell receptor beta chain emerged from a study of regulatory T cells in long-lasting Graves disease (dated by TCRdb to the early 2020s). A note on the overall study: Patients with newly diagnosed Graves' disease had been on antithyroid drugs for under 3 months. This study used TCR sequencing and RNA sequencing of peripheral blood to compare persistent Graves' disease patients against newly diagnosed Graves' disease patients. The study was conducted in China and was registered as a clinical trial. TCR sequencing covered roughly 13 persistent and approximately 20 newly diagnosed Graves' disease patients, about 35 samples in total. Overall results and qualifications from the work: Preferential use of TRBV28, TRBJ1-2 and TRBJ2-5 was observed in persistent disease, whereas TRBV20-1 and TRBJ2-1 were favored in newly diagnosed disease. Peripheral blood alone was examined, since thyroid tissue, which constituted the primary lesion, could not be accessed. A larger number of public clonotypes was shared among persistent patients (fewer than 3,000) than among newly diagnosed patients (roughly 930). The small sample size was acknowledged by the authors as a limitation that may reduce accuracy. Sequencing and analysis were limited to the TCR beta chain. Compared with newly diagnosed patients, patients with persistent Graves' disease had lower TCR Shannon entropy and fewer highly expanded clones, which suggests clonal expansion.

Read against the paper, the sample's time point label means: newly diagnosed GD, antithyroid drugs for less than 3 months. RNA was extracted from PBMCs in TRIzol for both TCR sequencing and RNA sequencing. Graves' disease was diagnosed according to American Thyroid Association guidelines. Patients were recruited from an endocrinology department in Xi'an, China. Each patient gave around 9 milliliters of peripheral blood, collected in an EDTA anticoagulant tube. Ficoll Paque Plus density gradient separation was used to isolate PBMCs, and no further T cell sorting was performed. An Agilent 2100 Bioanalyzer and agarose gel were used to check RNA quality, while a NanoDrop 2000 measured RNA concentration. Receptor libraries were prepared by multiplex PCR. The sequencer listed for this sample is Illumina HiSeq 4000. To build TCR beta libraries, CDR3 regions were amplified by Arm-PCR using iRepertoire HTBI primers. PCR products were gel purified before sequencing. Per the source publication's procedure: Gene usage analysis of CDR3 amino acid clonotypes used the roughly 62 TRBV and approximately 13 TRBJ segments found across samples. COPE and FqMerger were used to merge filtered high-quality paired reads into contigs. BLAST was used to align contigs to IMGT TRBV, TRBD and TRBJ reference genes, and CDR3 was defined according to IMGT. Clonotypes above 0.1% frequency were classified as highly expanded clones. Repertoire diversity was measured by Shannon entropy, and V-J evenness by the Gini coefficient. A clonotype was considered public if more than one individual shared it. The public reads were run again by TCRdb, first through fastp at Q25 and then through MiXCR, and only productive beta chains were kept. Every CDR3 protein is listed once, alongside the most common genes and DNA of its rows. TCRdb, not the authors, supplied the V and J calls. The sample table shows roughly 440,000 distinct CDR3 sequences, and 16% are seen once. Of the sample, 23% is held by the ten largest clones.

Of note for this clonotype: Its antigen is still unknown. No quality values exist for individual bases; no much larger clone is one base distant.

The CDR3 sequence holds 16 residues, the cysteine and phenylalanine included. Only CDR3 DNA is held: 48 bases, read in frame from base 1. CDR1 and CDR2, looked up from the germline V gene, are SGDLS and YYNGEE. The germline V and J ends show losses of 4 bases and 9 bases respectively, and no gene match explains 9 bases of the junction. The same data also contributed to another study, on T cells in Graves' hyperthyroidism and ophthalmopathy. As the second publication notes: Stable Graves' hyperthyroidism was defined as no progression to ophthalmopathy during 18 months of follow-up. Hyperthyroidism patients were aged 18 to 65 years and newly diagnosed, with disease duration of less than 2 months. Exclusion was applied to patients with uncontrolled infections, other autoimmune diseases, pregnancy or lactation. Diagnoses relied on clinical symptoms, serum thyroxine and TRAb, thyroid ultrasound and orbital computed tomography. The first round of RT-PCR for the TCR CDR3 was performed with the HTBI primer set and the Qiagen OneStep RT-PCR kit. Most expanded thyroid clonotypes (frequency above 0.001) were also found in blood, which suggests that blood repertoires may mirror thyroid immune responses. A 13 V-J signature model separated ophthalmopathy from stable hyperthyroidism, with over 85% sensitivity and 81% to 82% specificity in cross-validation and 80%/75% in testing. In validation, progression to ophthalmopathy was predicted by the model with 55% to 71% sensitivity and around 75% specificity, a median of about 6.8 months before onset. To identify distinguishing TCR V-J signatures, a discovery cohort of about 100 patients was used, comprising 43 with Graves' ophthalmopathy and under 60 with stable Graves' hyperthyroidism. Prospective prediction of ophthalmopathy was tested in an independent validation cohort consisting of roughly 20 hyperthyroidism patients and some 15 patients who later progressed to ophthalmopathy. The 90 to 100 discovery patients were randomly split 7:3 into training and test sets. The study also compared thyroid tissue and blood T-cell repertoires from five or six Graves' hyperthyroidism patients. Following sampling, methimazole starting at 30 mg daily was given to hyperthyroidism patients, and high-dose intravenous methylprednisolone was given to ophthalmopathy patients. A second multiplex PCR round built the libraries, followed by size selection and purification. Paired-end sequencing of the libraries was performed with 100 bp reads on an Illumina HiSeq2000. SOAPnuke was used to process the raw data, removing reads that contained adapters or uncalled bases, had a mean Phred below 15, or lacked an exact match to the constant primer or identifier. High-quality paired reads were merged with COPE v1.2.5, and unique nucleotide sequences were defined as clonotypes. MiTCR v1.1 was used to align the clonotypes against IMGT TRBV, TRBD and TRBJ reference segments. Only V-J combinations with frequency above 0.0001, covering 99.2% of repertoires, were analysed. A TCS score was defined as the ratio between F50 (clonal expansion) and ExV (chaos), using BLOSUM62-based TCRdist between CDR3 peptides within each V-J. Welch's t-statistics and random forest reduced around 520 V-J features to roughly 13, which were used in a naive Bayes classifier (R e1071). Sample size was not statistically predetermined, and blinding of investigators to group allocation was not performed. The paper describes TCR Vbeta CDR3 sequencing of 135 peripheral blood samples, made up of 43 ophthalmopathy patients, over 70 hyperthyroidism patients and 17 progressor patients.

The sequence came from a woman under 30 with Graves disease. Donor details come from another sample of the same person, matched by shared clones. The specimen was peripheral blood mononuclear cells (PBMCs), collected at new diagnosis, from a patient treated with antithyroid drugs. The rearrangement combines TRBV9 with TRBJ2-1; 14 bases in the middle match TRBD2. The CDR3 amino acid sequence is: CASSPQGLAGEGEQFF. The nucleotides read TGTGCCAGCAGCCCCCAGGGACTAGCGGGAGAAGGTGAGCAGTTCTTC.